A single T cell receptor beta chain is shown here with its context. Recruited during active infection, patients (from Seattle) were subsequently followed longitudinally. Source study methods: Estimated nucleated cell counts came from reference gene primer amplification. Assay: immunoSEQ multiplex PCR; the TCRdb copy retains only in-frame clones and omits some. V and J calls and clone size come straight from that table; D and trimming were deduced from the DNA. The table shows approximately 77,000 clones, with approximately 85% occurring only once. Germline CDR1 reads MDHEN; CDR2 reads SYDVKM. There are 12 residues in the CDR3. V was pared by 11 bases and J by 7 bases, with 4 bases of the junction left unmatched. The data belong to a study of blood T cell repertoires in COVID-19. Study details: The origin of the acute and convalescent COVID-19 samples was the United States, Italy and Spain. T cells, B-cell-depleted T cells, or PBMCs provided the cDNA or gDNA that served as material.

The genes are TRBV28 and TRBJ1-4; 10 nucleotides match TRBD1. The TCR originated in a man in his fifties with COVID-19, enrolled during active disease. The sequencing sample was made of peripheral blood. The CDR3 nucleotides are TGTGCCCTCGGGGACAGGGGTGAAAAACTGTTTTTT. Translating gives CALGDRGEKLFF.